This note documents a single T cell receptor (beta chain) sequence. The data derive from a study of CD8+ T cells in alopecia areata. The treatment here: oral pan-JAK inhibitor, 5-10 mg twice daily. Alopecia areata patients provided lesional scalp punch biopsies and peripheral blood. The CDR3 is 15 amino acids. The V and J ends lost 4 bases and 2 bases, in that order; junction bases with no gene match: 1. Germline V CDR1 and CDR2: MNHEY, SMNVEV (reference sequence). Sequencing used cDNA as its template, made by extracting RNA and reverse transcribing it. TCRdb keeps only in-frame clones here, not all; method: immunoSEQ multiplex PCR. Of 200,000 to 250,000 clones in the sample, more than 30% are singletons; the top ten hold under 0.55%.

The sequence was obtained from a human donor with alopecia areata. The rearrangement uses TRBV27 and TRBJ2-1; TRBD2 aligns across 11 bases. The sequencing here drew on CD4+ T cells sorted from blood, taken around week 30, from a patient treated with tofacitinib. CDR3 in DNA: TGTGCCAGCAGTTCGGGACTAGCGGCCTACAATGAGCAGTTCTTC. Its protein product is CASSSGLAAYNEQFF.